Presented here are 12 T cell receptor beta chains from one specimen sequenced in a study of cytomegalovirus exposure and HLA in healthy donors. Here immunoSEQ multiplex PCR was the method, and the copy in TCRdb shows in-frame clones only, minus some. The repertoire has approximately 65,000 clones, around 90% of them found once; the top ten carry just over 3%. The sample comprised PBMCs. The receptors originated from a man aged 18-30 years in good health and CMV-seronegative.

The count of this clone is one. This chain connects TRBV15 to TRBJ2-5, with a weak D call TRBD1 (5 bases). The CDR3 runs to 14 residues. The V and J ends lost 0 bases and 4 bases respectively, with 9 bases between them. Germline loops: CDR1 LNHNV, CDR2 YYDKDF (reference sequence). In DNA, the CDR3 is TGTGCCACCAGCAGAGATACAAGGGGAGAGACCCAGTACTTC. The encoded protein is CATSRDTRGETQYF. The variable domain in full, completed from reference TRBV15 and TRBJ2-5, reads DAMVIQNPRYQVTQFGKPVTLSCSQTLNHNVMYWYQQKSSQAPKLLFHYYDKDFNNEADTPDNFQSRRPNTSFCFLDIRSPGLGDTAMYLCATSRDTRGETQYFGPGTRLLVL.

The rearrangement uses TRBV7-3 and TRBJ2-2; 7 bases are shared with TRBD1. The germline gives CDR1 SGHTA, CDR2 FQGTGA. This CDR3 is 13 amino acids long. Trimming took 4 bases from V and 7 from J; bases not matched to a gene: 3. The CDR3 bases are TGTGCCAGCAGCTATCAGGGGGACGGGGAGCTGTTTTTT. Its translation is CASSYQGDGELFF.

V is TRBV7-2 and J is TRBJ2-7, with D perhaps matching TRBD2 (6 bases). This CDR3 is built from 14 residues. The V gene's germline CDR1 is SGHTA and CDR2 FQGNSA. V lost 4 bases, J lost 6 bases, and 16 bases lay in between. CDR3: CASSSQTLGGEQYF. The CDR3 nucleotides read TGTGCCAGCAGCTCACAAACTTTGGGGGGCGAGCAGTACTTC.

The rearrangement links TRBV5-1 to TRBJ2-1, with a weak D call TRBD2 (6 bases). Germline lookup yields CDR1 SGHRS and CDR2 YFSETQ. Trimming shortened V by 0 bases and J by 9 bases, and 10 bases separated the two germline ends. The CDR3 has 13 residues. The CDR3 region is CASSLVAGTEQFF. The CDR3 DNA follows: TGCGCCAGCAGCTTGGTCGCGGGAACTGAGCAGTTCTTC.

The rearrangement uses TRBV9 and TRBJ2-1; 9 bases fit TRBD2. Germline lookup yields CDR1 SGDLS and CDR2 YYNGEE. This CDR3 has 14 residues. The junction had 11 bases not matched to a gene; V was cut back by 7 bases and J by 9 bases. CDR3 bases: TGTGCCAGCGGCAAAGCGGGAGGCTCTCGTGAGCAGTTCTTC. Amino acid sequence: CASGKAGGSREQFF.

V usage is TRBV6-1 and J usage is TRBJ1-5, with TRBD1 matching 7 bases. Germline-derived CDR1 and CDR2 are MNHNS and SASEGT. After removal of 6 bases from V and 5 bases from J, the junction contained 4 bases not matched to a gene. This CDR3 has 13 residues. CDR3: CASSGDRDQPQHF. CDR3 DNA: TGTGCCAGCAGCGGCGACAGGGATCAGCCCCAGCATTTT.

This clone was counted once. The chain recombines TRBV15 with TRBJ2-7, with a possible D match to TRBD1 (6 bases). CDR1 is LNHNV, CDR2 YYDKDF, per germline (reference sequence). The CDR3 runs 16 residues. V was cut by 1 base and J by 5 bases, with 18 bases left in between. The CDR3, as DNA: TGTGCCACCAGCAGAGGGAAGGGGGACCCCATCGACGAGCAGTACTTC. Its protein is CATSRGKGDPIDEQYF. Looking up the rest from reference TRBV15 and TRBJ2-7 gives the full variable domain: DAMVIQNPRYQVTQFGKPVTLSCSQTLNHNVMYWYQQKSSQAPKLLFHYYDKDFNNEADTPDNFQSRRPNTSFCFLDIRSPGLGDTAMYLCATSRGKGDPIDEQYFGPGTRLTVT.

This chain uses TRBV7-2 with TRBJ2-1; D is ambiguous. The CDR3 consists of 11 residues. Germline V CDR1 and CDR2: SGHTA, FQGNSA. Between the trimmed V and J ends, which lost 5 bases and 4 bases, there was a span of 3 bases. The CDR3 here is CASSPYNEQFF. The DNA of the CDR3 is TGTGCCAGCAGCCCGTACAATGAGCAGTTCTTC.

The chain carries TRBV19 and TRBJ2-1; weak D call: TRBD2 (6 bases). V gave up 3 bases and J gave up 7 bases, with 16 bases separating them. This CDR3 has 15 residues. CDR1 is LNHDA, CDR2 SQIVND, per germline (reference sequence). CDR3 coding DNA: TGTGCCAGTAGTATTTATGACCTAGCGAGGAATGAGCAGTTCTTC. Its translation is CASSIYDLARNEQFF. The variable domain in full, completed from reference TRBV19 and TRBJ2-1, reads DGGITQSPKYLFRKEGQNVTLSCEQNLNHDAMYWYRQDPGQGLRLIYYSQIVNDFQKGDIAEGYSVSREKKESFPLTVTSAQKNPTAFYLCASSIYDLARNEQFFGPGTRLTVL.

The chain carries TRBV29-1 and TRBJ2-6; D gene ambiguous. Germline CDR1 reads SQVTM; CDR2 reads ANQGSEA. CDR3 length: 14 amino acids. V was trimmed by 4 bases and J by 0 bases, leaving 7 bases between them. The CDR3 sequence: CSVGADSGANVLTF. The CDR3 DNA reads as TGCAGCGTTGGGGCAGACTCTGGGGCCAACGTCCTGACTTTC.

This clone was found once. The rearrangement joins TRBV7-2 to TRBJ2-1; 11 bases agree with TRBD1. Germline trimming cut 6 bases from V and 3 bases from J; bases unmatched to any gene: 4. CDR3 size: 15 residues. From germline, CDR1 is SGHTA and CDR2 FQGNSA. This CDR3 reads CASRSDRGLYNEQFF. The CDR3 DNA is TGTGCCAGCAGATCGGACAGGGGGCTCTACAATGAGCAGTTCTTC.

V usage is TRBV30 and J usage is TRBJ1-5; no clear D gene. V was clipped by 0 bases and J by 6 bases, with 12 bases between them. Germline V gene data show CDR1 as GTSNPN and CDR2 as SVGIG (reference sequence). This CDR3 is 14 amino acids long. The CDR3 sequence: CAWSVLGRGQPQHF. CDR3 sequence (DNA): TGTGCCTGGAGTGTTCTAGGGAGAGGTCAGCCCCAGCATTTT.